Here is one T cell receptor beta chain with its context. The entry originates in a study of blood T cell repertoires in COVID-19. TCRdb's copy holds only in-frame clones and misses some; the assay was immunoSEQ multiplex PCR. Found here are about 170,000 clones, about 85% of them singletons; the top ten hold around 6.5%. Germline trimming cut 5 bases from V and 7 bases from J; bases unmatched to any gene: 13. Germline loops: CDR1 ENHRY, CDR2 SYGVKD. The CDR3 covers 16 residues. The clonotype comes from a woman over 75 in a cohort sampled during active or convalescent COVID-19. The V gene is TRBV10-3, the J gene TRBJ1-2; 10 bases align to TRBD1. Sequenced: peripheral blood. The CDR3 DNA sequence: TGTGCCATCAGTTACACTGAACCGGGACAGGGGAGTGGCTACACCTTC. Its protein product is CAISYTEPGQGSGYTF.